This T cell receptor (beta chain) originates from a study of cytomegalovirus exposure and HLA in healthy donors. Study-wide context: One earlier analysis, a look at around 170 million T cells, found some 100 million unique TCR beta sequences. Among some 400 genotyped donors, more than 65% fell in the Caucasian-associated ancestry cluster.

As concerns this clone: Its antigen is undetermined.

This PCR relied on a set of 60 Vbeta primers and 13 Jbeta primers. Profiling relied on immunoSEQ multiplex PCR, and the TCRdb table lists in-frame clones only, not all of them. Of roughly 130,000 clones in the sample, approximately 80% were seen once. CDR1 and CDR2 from the germline V gene are MNHNY and SVGAGI (reference sequence). The ends were cut back, 4 bases at V and 4 bases at J, with 10 bases in the middle. The CDR3 length is 14 residues. Study-level results: The authors listed 164 TCR beta chains as cytomegalovirus-associated.

The receptor was derived from a man aged 25 to 40 in good health and CMV-seronegative. Sequencing input: PBMCs. This chain connects TRBV6-6 to TRBJ2-2; D is unresolved. CDR3 bases: TGTGCCAGCAGTTTCAGGTTTGGCACCGGGGAGCTGTTTTTT. Translating it yields CASSFRFGTGELFF.